This T cell receptor (beta chain) comes out of a study of CD8+CD57+ T cells in acquired aplastic anemia. The germline V and J ends were trimmed by 9 bases and 8 bases, with 14 bases remaining between them. CDR3 length: 12 residues. Germline lookup yields CDR1 LNHDA and CDR2 SQIVND (reference sequence). TCR beta VDJ and CDR3 were profiled, and genomic DNA was the template. Via MiXCR, TCRdb re-called the reads, giving one row per CDR3 protein. The table has over 150,000 distinct CDR3 sequences, 35% to 55% seen once; the top ten hold about 1.1%. This receptor was identified in a human donor in good health. V and J are TRBV19 and TRBJ2-1; D is possibly TRBD2 (5 bases). Sample: sorted CD4+, CD8+, or CD8+CD57+ T cells (not recorded which) from PBMCs. The CDR3 here is CASSQGLDEQFF. The DNA of the CDR3 is TGTGCCAGCAGCCAAGGACTTGATGAGCAGTTCTTC. Drawing the rest from reference TRBV19 and TRBJ2-1, the complete variable domain is DGGITQSPKYLFRKEGQNVTLSCEQNLNHDAMYWYRQDPGQGLRLIYYSQIVNDFQKGDIAEGYSVSREKKESFPLTVTSAQKNPTAFYLCASSQGLDEQFFGPGTRLTVL.